Listed here is a single T cell receptor beta chain. The sample is drawn from a study of blood T cells in healthy people across ages. The use of a sample-barcoded 5' primer and a J-beta primer mix characterized a second PCR of 7 to 11 cycles. From the 5' RACE reads, TCRdb called clonotypes with MiXCR, one entry per CDR3 protein. The sample consists of 1.4 million to 1.5 million distinct CDR3 sequences, approximately 38% of them appearing once. Sample: blood. This clonotype was obtained from a woman in her late teens or twenties in good health.

CDR3: CASSQDRLEETQYF. The CDR3, as DNA: TGTGCCAGCAGCCAAGATAGGTTGGAAGAGACCCAGTACTTC. The chain carries TRBV4-2 and TRBJ2-5, with no clear D. Germline loops: CDR1 LGHNA, CDR2 YNFKEQ. The CDR3 is 14 residues long. Trimming cost V 0 bases and J 3 bases, with 8 bases left between them.